This TCR beta chain was documented in a study of a mutant IDH1 vaccine in newly diagnosed glioma. Turning to the study itself: Of treated patients, roughly 62% were men and approximately 40% women, averaging around 40 years.

TCRdb keeps only in-frame clones here, not all; method: immunoSEQ multiplex PCR. The sample has tens of thousands of clones; approximately 80% are singletons. Overall study results and limits: Detectable vaccine-induced immune responses arose in about 93% of patients. Pseudoprogression seemed unrelated to changes in top peripheral T cell clonotypes.

In regard to this clone: Its target is not known.

This sample's time point: week 47, end of study. Every vaccine dose comprised 300 ug of mutant IDH1 20-mer peptide plus topical imiquimod. Germline CDR1 LGHNT, CDR2 FRNRAP. The CDR3 runs to 14 residues. The V and J ends lost 6 bases and 6 bases, in that order; junction bases with no gene match: 7. This TCR was sampled from a man between 18 and 29 years old with glioma. Some clones in this sample may be carry-over from other donors' samples. V usage is TRBV12-5 and J usage is TRBJ1-4, with TRBD1 matching over 7 bases. The specimen was PBMCs, collected from a glioma patient whose treatment included an IDH1 peptide vaccine. CDR3 DNA sequence: TGTGCTAGTGGCCTCGACAGGGATTATGAAAAACTGTTTTTT. Its translation is CASGLDRDYEKLFF.